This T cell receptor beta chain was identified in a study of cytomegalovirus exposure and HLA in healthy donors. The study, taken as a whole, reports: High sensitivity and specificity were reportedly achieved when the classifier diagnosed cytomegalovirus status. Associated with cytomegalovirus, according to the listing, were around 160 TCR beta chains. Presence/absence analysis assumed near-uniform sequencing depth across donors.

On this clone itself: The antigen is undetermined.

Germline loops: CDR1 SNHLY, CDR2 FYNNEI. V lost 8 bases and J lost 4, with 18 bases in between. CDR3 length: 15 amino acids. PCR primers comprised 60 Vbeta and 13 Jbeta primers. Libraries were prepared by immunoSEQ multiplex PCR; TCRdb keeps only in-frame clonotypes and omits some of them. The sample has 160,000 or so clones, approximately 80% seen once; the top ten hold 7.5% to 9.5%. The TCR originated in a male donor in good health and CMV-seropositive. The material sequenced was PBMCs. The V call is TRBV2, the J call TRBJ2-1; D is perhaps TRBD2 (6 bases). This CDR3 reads CASRSTRGFYNEQFF. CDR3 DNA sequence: TGTGCCAGCCGTTCAACTCGGGGGTTTTACAATGAGCAGTTCTTC.